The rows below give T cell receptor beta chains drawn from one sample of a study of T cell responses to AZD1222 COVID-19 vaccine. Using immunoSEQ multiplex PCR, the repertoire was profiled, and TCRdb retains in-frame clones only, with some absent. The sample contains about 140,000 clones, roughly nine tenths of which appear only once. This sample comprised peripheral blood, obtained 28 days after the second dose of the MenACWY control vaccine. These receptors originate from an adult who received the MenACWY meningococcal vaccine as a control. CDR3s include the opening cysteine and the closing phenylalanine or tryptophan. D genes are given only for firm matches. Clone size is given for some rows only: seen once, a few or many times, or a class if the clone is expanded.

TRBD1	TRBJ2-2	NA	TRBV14	CASSARQGMTGELFF	TGTGCCAGCAGCGCCCGACAGGGAATGACCGGGGAGCTGTTTTTT
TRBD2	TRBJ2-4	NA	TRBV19	CASSELAGVKDIQYF	TGTGCCAGTAGTGAACTAGCGGGAGTCAAAGACATTCAGTACTTC
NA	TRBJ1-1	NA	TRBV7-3	CASSLTADPGYTEAFF	TGTGCCAGCAGCTTAACGGCCGATCCAGGGTACACTGAAGCTTTCTTT
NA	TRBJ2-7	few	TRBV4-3	CASSLGTDSYEQYF	TGCGCCAGCAGCCTCGGGACCGATTCCTACGAGCAGTACTTC
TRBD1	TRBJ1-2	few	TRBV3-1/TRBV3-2	CASSDRDRKNYGYTF	TGTGCCAGCAGCGACCGGGACAGAAAAAACTATGGCTACACCTTC
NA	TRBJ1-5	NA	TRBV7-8	CASSLVGGNQPQHF	TGTGCCAGCAGCTTAGTTGGGGGCAATCAGCCCCAGCATTTT
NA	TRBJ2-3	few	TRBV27	CASSQTSDTQYF	TGTGCCAGCAGCCAGACTTCAGATACGCAGTATTTT
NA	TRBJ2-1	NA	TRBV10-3	CAISTGPLNEQFF	TGTGCCATCAGTACGGGACCTCTCAATGAGCAGTTCTTC
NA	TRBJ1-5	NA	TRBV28	CASSSSEGGGVNQPQHF	NA
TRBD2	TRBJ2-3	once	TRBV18	CASSPTSVHTDTQYF	TGTGCCAGCTCACCGACTAGCGTTCACACAGATACGCAGTATTTT
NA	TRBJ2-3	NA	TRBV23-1	CASSQSRGRTDTQYF	TGCGCCAGCAGTCAATCGAGGGGACGCACAGATACGCAGTATTTT
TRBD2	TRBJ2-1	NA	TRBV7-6	CASSFSGGSPNEQFF	TGTGCCAGCAGCTTTAGCGGGGGATCCCCCAATGAGCAGTTCTTC
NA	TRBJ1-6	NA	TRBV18	CASSPVAAGGPLDNSPLHF	TGTGCCAGCTCACCAGTAGCGGCGGGAGGTCCACTCGATAATTCACCCCTCCACTTT
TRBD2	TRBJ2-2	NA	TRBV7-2	CASSLRGVRAGELFF	TGTGCCAGCAGCTTACGGGGGGTGCGGGCCGGGGAGCTGTTTTTT
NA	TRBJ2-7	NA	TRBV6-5	CASSSQPGTRDYEQYF	TGTGCCAGCAGTTCGCAGCCCGGGACAAGAGACTACGAGCAGTACTTC
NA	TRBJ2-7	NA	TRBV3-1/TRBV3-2	CASSQDLAVPYEQYF	TGTGCCAGCAGCCAAGACTTAGCGGTTCCCTACGAGCAGTACTTC
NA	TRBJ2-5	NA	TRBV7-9	CASSSSRASAKETQYF	TGTGCCAGCAGCTCGAGCAGGGCTAGCGCTAAAGAGACCCAGTACTTC
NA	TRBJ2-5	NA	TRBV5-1	CASSLVADSINRETQYF	TGCGCCAGCAGCTTGGTCGCGGACAGTATTAACCGTGAGACCCAGTACTTC
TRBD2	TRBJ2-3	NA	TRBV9	CASSVAWGTSGSVDTQYF	TGTGCCAGCAGCGTAGCCTGGGGGACTAGCGGGAGTGTAGATACGCAGTATTTT
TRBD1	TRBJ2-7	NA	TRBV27	CASSLDRVHEQYF	TGTGCCAGCAGTTTAGACAGGGTCCACGAGCAGTACTTC
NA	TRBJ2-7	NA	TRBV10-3	CAISEKGGDDYEQYF	TGTGCCATCAGTGAGAAAGGGGGTGATGACTACGAGCAGTACTTC
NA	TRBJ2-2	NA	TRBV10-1	CASSALAGSGTGELFF	TGCGCCAGCAGTGCTCTTGCCGGGAGTGGGACCGGGGAGCTGTTTTTT
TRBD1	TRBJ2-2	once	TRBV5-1	CASKKVQGAETGELFF	TGCGCCAGCAAAAAGGTTCAGGGGGCAGAGACCGGGGAGCTGTTTTTT
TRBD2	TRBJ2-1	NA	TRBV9	CASSVEGLVLDEQFF	TGTGCCAGCAGCGTAGAGGGACTAGTGCTGGATGAGCAGTTCTTC
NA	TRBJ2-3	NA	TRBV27	CASTTKGTDTQYF	TGTGCCAGCACCACAAAGGGCACAGATACGCAGTATTTT
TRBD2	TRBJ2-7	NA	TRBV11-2	CASSLSSGLRGEQYF	TGTGCCAGCAGCTTATCTAGCGGGCTAAGAGGCGAGCAGTACTTC
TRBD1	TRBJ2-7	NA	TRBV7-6	CASSPRDRGHEQYF	TGTGCCAGCAGCCCGCGGGACAGGGGACACGAGCAGTACTTC
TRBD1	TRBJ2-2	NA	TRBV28	CASREQGRNTGELFF	TGTGCCAGCAGGGAACAGGGGCGGAACACCGGGGAGCTGTTTTTT
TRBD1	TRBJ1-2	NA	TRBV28	CASTVAGTGGRHGYTF	TGTGCCAGCACCGTTGCCGGGACAGGGGGTCGTCATGGCTACACCTTC
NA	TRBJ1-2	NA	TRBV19	CASSRRTSLGYGYTF	TGTGCCAGTAGTAGACGGACAAGTCTCGGCTATGGCTACACCTTC
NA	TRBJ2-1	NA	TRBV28	CASRGQPDYNEQFF	TGTGCCAGCCGAGGACAGCCGGACTACAATGAGCAGTTCTTC
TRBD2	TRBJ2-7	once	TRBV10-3	CAISRPGGDEQYF	TGTGCCATCAGCCGCCCGGGGGGGGACGAGCAGTACTTC
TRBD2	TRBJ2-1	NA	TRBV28	CASSSAAVGTSGNNEQFF	TGTGCCAGCAGTTCCGCCGCCGTGGGGACTAGCGGAAACAATGAGCAGTTCTTC
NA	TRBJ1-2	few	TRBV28	CASSLAGLGYTF	TGTGCCAGCAGTTTAGCAGGGCTGGGCTACACCTTC
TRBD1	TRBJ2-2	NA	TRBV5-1	CASTGTANTGELFF	TGCGCCAGCACCGGGACAGCTAACACCGGGGAGCTGTTTTTT
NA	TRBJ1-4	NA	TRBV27	CASSRSKPANEKLFF	TGTGCCAGCAGTCGGTCGAAACCGGCTAATGAAAAACTGTTTTTT
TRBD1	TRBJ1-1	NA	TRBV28	CASSSGGQEITEAFF	TGTGCCAGCAGTTCAGGGGGCCAAGAGATCACTGAAGCTTTCTTT
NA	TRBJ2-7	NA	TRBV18	CASSPNPSSGAEQYF	TGTGCCAGCTCACCAAATCCTTCGTCAGGGGCCGAGCAGTACTTC
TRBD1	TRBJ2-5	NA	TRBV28	CASSLSGTARKETQYF	TGTGCCAGCAGTTTATCGGGGACAGCGCGAAAAGAGACCCAGTACTTC